The rows below give T cell receptor beta chains drawn from one sample of a study of CD8 T cells in ankylosing spondylitis. TCRdb re-derived calls from the 5' RACE reads in MiXCR, one entry per CDR3 protein. Of about 220,000 distinct CDR3 sequences listed, around 17% are singletons. Sequences were obtained from blood, either unsorted or a sorted T cell fraction (not recorded which). Source of these receptors: a male donor with ankylosing spondylitis. CDR3s include the opening cysteine and the closing phenylalanine or tryptophan. Each record gives: D gene, J gene, clone size, V gene, CDR3 protein, CDR3 DNA. A D gene is named only where the DNA matches it firmly. Size is omitted from some rows. Given values are once, few, many or a class for expanded clones.

>NA|TRBJ2-1|NA|TRBV5-6
CASSLGHRVDERFNEQFF
TGTGCCAGCAGCTTGGGGCACAGGGTAGACGAGAGGTTCAATGAGCAGTTCTTC
>NA|TRBJ2-1|NA|TRBV7-9
CASQGVGGQSSYNEQFF
TGTGCCAGCCAGGGGGTCGGGGGCCAAAGCTCCTACAATGAGCAGTTCTTC
>NA|TRBJ2-7|NA|TRBV12-5
CASGLSTEISYEQYF
TGTGCTAGTGGTTTGAGCACAGAGATTTCCTACGAGCAGTACTTC
>TRBD2|TRBJ2-1|few|TRBV4-3
CASSQARLAGDEQFF
TGCGCCAGCAGCCAAGCCCGACTAGCGGGAGACGAGCAGTTCTTC
>TRBD1|TRBJ2-3|few|TRBV6-5
CASSYNRGRLDTQYF
TGTGCCAGCAGTTACAACAGGGGGCGGTTAGATACGCAGTATTTT
>NA|TRBJ2-7|NA|TRBV7-9
CASHALSGVTYEQYF
TGTGCCAGCCACGCTCTAAGCGGAGTTACCTACGAGCAGTACTTC
>NA|TRBJ2-7|NA|TRBV7-3
CASSSGVLDEQYF
TGTGCCAGCAGCTCAGGGGTACTGGACGAGCAGTACTTC
>NA|TRBJ1-5|few|TRBV20-1
CSARISGEYSNQPQHF
TGCAGTGCTAGAATCAGTGGCGAGTATAGCAATCAGCCCCAGCATTTT
>NA|TRBJ2-1|few|TRBV9
CASSVEDFSSSNEQFF
TGTGCCAGCAGCGTAGAGGACTTTTCCTCGTCCAATGAGCAGTTCTTC
>NA|TRBJ2-6|few|TRBV9
CASSVAIRPGGANVLTF
TGTGCCAGCAGCGTAGCTATCCGTCCGGGCGGGGCCAACGTCCTGACTTTC
>TRBD2|TRBJ2-1|NA|TRBV3-1
CASRPGGGPYNEQFF
TGTGCCAGCCGCCCGGGGGGGGGCCCCTACAATGAGCAGTTCTTC
>NA|TRBJ2-5|few|TRBV7-8
CASSLVGVGEETQYF
TGTGCCAGCAGCTTAGTAGGGGTTGGCGAAGAGACCCAGTACTTC
>NA|TRBJ2-3|NA|TRBV27
CASRLSRPDTQYF
TGTGCCAGCAGGCTCTCACGGCCAGATACGCAGTATTTT
>NA|TRBJ2-7|many|TRBV12-3/TRBV12-4
CASSSVRGMRPYEQYF
TGTGCCAGCAGTTCAGTTCGAGGTATGAGACCCTACGAGCAGTACTTC
>NA|TRBJ2-7|NA|TRBV4-1
CASSQESRPSYEQYF
TGCGCCAGCAGCCAAGAGTCCCGGCCCTCCTACGAGCAGTACTTC
>NA|TRBJ1-1|NA|TRBV2
CASQRQSVPEAFF
TGTGCCAGCCAGCGACAGTCTGTGCCGGAAGCTTTCTTT
>TRBD2|TRBJ2-1|NA|TRBV27
CASSPPSGGVNNEQFF
TGTGCCAGCAGCCCGCCTAGCGGGGGCGTAAACAATGAGCAGTTCTTC
>TRBD2|TRBJ2-1|few|TRBV5-1
CASRPGTSGGDYLEQFF
TGCGCCAGCAGGCCCGGGACTAGCGGGGGGGACTACCTCGAGCAGTTCTTC
>NA|TRBJ2-1|few|TRBV9
CASSVGLAPNEQFF
TGTGCCAGCAGCGTAGGTCTAGCCCCCAATGAGCAGTTCTTC
>TRBD2|TRBJ2-7|NA|TRBV27
CASTQIAGVGEQYF
TGTGCCAGCACCCAGATAGCGGGAGTCGGCGAGCAGTACTTC
>NA|TRBJ2-7|NA|TRBV2
CASIPAGVNSYEQYF
TGTGCCAGCATTCCGGCAGGGGTCAACTCCTACGAGCAGTACTTC
>TRBD1|TRBJ2-5|few|TRBV4-2
CASSQEDRWETQYF
TGTGCCAGCAGCCAGGAGGACAGGTGGGAGACCCAGTACTTC
>NA|TRBJ1-4|few|TRBV9
CASSAQALGSEKLFF
TGTGCCAGCAGCGCCCAAGCACTCGGGAGTGAAAAACTGTTTTTT
>TRBD1|TRBJ2-7|NA|TRBV20-1
CSARAPPTDRKNYEQYF
TGCAGTGCTAGAGCCCCCCCAACGGACAGGAAAAACTACGAGCAGTACTTC
>NA|TRBJ2-3|NA|TRBV21-1
CASLGEGVADTQYF
TGTGCCAGCCTTGGAGAAGGGGTAGCAGATACGCAGTATTTT
>NA|TRBJ2-2|NA|TRBV27
CASSLWAAVSNTGELFF
TGTGCCAGCAGTTTATGGGCGGCAGTCTCGAACACCGGGGAGCTGTTTTTT
>TRBD2|TRBJ2-5|many|TRBV4-2
CASSQDTGGQETQYF
TGTGCCAGCAGCCAAGATACGGGGGGGCAGGAGACCCAGTACTTC
>TRBD2|TRBJ2-1|NA|TRBV2
CASLAGGPEHSYNEQFF
TGTGCCAGCCTGGCGGGAGGGCCTGAACACTCCTACAATGAGCAGTTCTTC
>TRBD2|TRBJ2-3|NA|TRBV9
CASSVGASGDTQYF
TGTGCCAGCAGCGTAGGAGCTAGCGGTGATACGCAGTATTTT
>TRBD1|TRBJ1-1|many|TRBV10-3
CAIRETGNVDTEAFF
TGTGCCATCAGGGAGACAGGGAATGTGGACACTGAAGCTTTCTTT
>NA|TRBJ2-1|few|TRBV21-1
CASSKVLTGSRFRLF
TGTGCCAGCAGCAAAGTACTTACAGGCTCCCGTTTCAGGCTCTTC
>NA|TRBJ1-1|NA|TRBV27
CASSFFRNTEAFF
TGTGCCAGCAGTTTTTTTAGGAACACTGAAGCTTTCTTT
>NA|TRBJ1-2|NA|TRBV5-6
CASSLASANYGYTF
TGTGCCAGCAGCTTGGCGTCAGCTAACTATGGCTACACCTTC
>NA|TRBJ2-7|few|TRBV15
CATSRDAGTYEQYF
TGTGCCACCAGCAGAGATGCTGGGACCTACGAGCAGTACTTC
>TRBD1|TRBJ1-2|many|TRBV12-3/TRBV12-4
CASSFQGVPSMAGYTF
TGTGCCAGCAGCTTCCAGGGGGTTCCCTCTATGGCTGGCTACACCTTC
>TRBD2|TRBJ2-1|few|TRBV11-2
CASSLVVVLAGGPWNANEQFF
TGTGCCAGCAGCTTAGTGGTGGTACTAGCGGGAGGGCCCTGGAACGCCAATGAGCAGTTCTTC
>NA|TRBJ2-7|NA|TRBV24-1
CATSAEQGGTYEQYF
TGTGCCACCAGTGCCGAACAGGGTGGGACCTACGAGCAGTACTTC
>TRBD2|TRBJ2-7|few|TRBV7-9
CARTIRAGALPYEQYF
TGTGCCAGGACAATCCGAGCGGGGGCCCTTCCTTACGAGCAGTACTTC
>NA|TRBJ2-2|NA|TRBV20-1
CSAREVGGVVGELFF
TGCAGTGCTAGAGAGGTGGGCGGCGTGGTCGGGGAGCTGTTTTTT
>NA|TRBJ2-7|few|TRBV20-1
CSARGEFSYEQYF
TGCAGTGCTAGAGGGGAGTTCTCTTACGAGCAGTACTTC
>TRBD1|TRBJ1-5|NA|TRBV19
CASSIADRDYIWPQHF
TGTGCCAGTAGTATTGCGGACAGGGATTATATTTGGCCCCAGCATTTT